These 3 T cell receptor beta chains share one sample of origin, sequenced in a study of beta chain features in type 1 diabetes. Expressed TCRB transcripts were sequenced because the entire RNA isolate underwent reverse transcription. Generated by immunoSEQ multiplex PCR, the TCRdb table keeps only in-frame clones and is missing some. The sample has 350,000 to 450,000 clones; about 15% are singletons. Sequenced sample: naive CD4+ T cells from blood. These receptors were collected from a young woman in good health.

V and J are TRBV4-2 and TRBJ2-1; 9 nucleotides agree with TRBD2. V trimming: 1 base; J trimming: 8 bases; junction bases outside the gene matches: 9. The germline gives CDR1 LGHNA, CDR2 YNFKEQ. The CDR3 contains 16 residues. The CDR3, as DNA: TGTGCCAGCAGCCAAGTTGGCGGGAGGGTTAACGATGAGCAGTTCTTC. This encodes CASSQVGGRVNDEQFF.

The chain combines TRBV25-1 with TRBJ2-3; 7 positions match TRBD1. Germline V gives CDR1 MGHDK, CDR2 SYGVNS. The V segment lost 5 bases and the J segment 3 bases; nucleotides outside the gene matches: 5. This CDR3 contains 14 residues. CDR3 DNA sequence: TGTGCCAGCAGTCATACAGGGGAAACAGATACGCAGTATTTT. Amino acid sequence: CASSHTGETDTQYF.

The chain joins TRBV25-1 to TRBJ1-1; tentatively, D is TRBD1 (6 bases). In germline, CDR1 is MGHDK, CDR2 SYGVNS. The CDR3 covers 12 residues. V lost 6 bases and J lost 7, with 12 bases in between. The CDR3 DNA sequence: TGTGCCAGCAGACAGGGAGCAGTTGAAGCTTTCTTT. Translation: CASRQGAVEAFF.